Below are 12 T cell receptor beta chains sequenced from a single sample in a study of patients and donors after allogeneic stem cell transplantation. TCRdb itself ran the RT-PCR reads through MiXCR, one entry per CDR3 protein. The table records 390,000 or so distinct CDR3 sequences, roughly 17% of them present only once. Sequencing was performed on blood, either unsorted or a sorted T cell fraction (not recorded which). The receptors were gathered from a human donor who was either an allogeneic HSCT recipient or a stem cell or donor lymphocyte infusion donor (not recorded which). It is not recorded whose cells these are; they may come from a transplant donor.

The genes are TRBV2 and TRBJ2-2; 8 positions match TRBD2. This CDR3 contains 17 residues. After removal of 2 bases from V and 5 bases from J, the junction contained 10 bases not matched to a gene. CDR1 SNHLY and CDR2 FYNNEI come from the germline V gene. The chain's CDR3 is CASSERRGGLGTGELFF. CDR3 sequence (DNA): TGTGCCAGCAGTGAACGCCGGGGGGGCCTTGGTACCGGGGAGCTGTTTTTT.

This sequence joins TRBV9 and TRBJ2-1; TRBD2 aligns across 12 bases. J lost 0 bases, V lost 4 bases, and 11 bases had no gene match. Germline assignment: CDR1 SGDLS and CDR2 YYNGEE. CDR3 length: 19 amino acids. As DNA, the CDR3 is TGTGCCAGCAGCTCTTCGACTAGCGGGGGCCATAGCTCCTACAATGAGCAGTTCTTC. Translating gives CASSSSTSGGHSSYNEQFF.

This clonotype was counted many times. V gene TRBV5-5 combines with J gene TRBJ1-1, with a weak D call TRBD1 (5 bases). Trimming removed 0 bases from V and 6 bases from J, with 9 bases in between. Germline V gene sequence: CDR1 SGHKS, CDR2 YYEKEE (reference sequence). This CDR3 spans 13 amino acids. The CDR3 loop is CASSLGGPSEAFF. The CDR3 nucleotides are TGTGCCAGCAGCTTGGGGGGACCCTCTGAAGCTTTCTTT.

This chain connects TRBV11-2 to TRBJ2-2, with D tentatively TRBD2 (6 bases). V was clipped by 8 bases and J by 2 bases, with 15 bases between them. Germline V gives CDR1 SGHAT, CDR2 FQNNGV. This CDR3 has 15 residues. As DNA, the CDR3 is TGTGCCAGCCATGCAACGGGACTTAACACCGGGGAGCTGTTTTTT. It is translated as CASHATGLNTGELFF. Full variable domain (outside the CDR3, taken from reference TRBV11-2 and TRBJ2-2): EAGVAQSPRYKIIEKRQSVAFWCNPISGHATLYWYQQILGQGPKLLIQFQNNGVVDDSQLPKDRFSAERLKGVDSTLKIQPAKLEDSAVYLCASHATGLNTGELFFGEGSRLTVL.

This clonotype was detected a few times. J is TRBJ2-7 and V is TRBV10-3; 7 nucleotides align to TRBD2. CDR3 length: 15 residues. Looked up from germline, CDR1 is ENHRY and CDR2 is SYGVKD. Trimming at V came to 10 bases and at J to 6 bases, leaving 18 bases not matched to a gene. The CDR3 reads CATGGGSQRNLEQYF. The CDR3 DNA sequence: TGTGCCACTGGGGGAGGGTCTCAACGGAACCTCGAGCAGTACTTC.

The chain carries TRBV20-1 and TRBJ1-2; D is perhaps TRBD1 (6 bases). V lost 2 bases and J 7 bases, leaving 11 bases between the germline ends. The germline V gene has CDR1 DFQATT and CDR2 SNEGSKA (reference sequence). The CDR3 covers 12 residues. CDR3: CSARQGTRGYTF. The CDR3 DNA is TGCAGTGCTAGACAGGGGACCCGTGGCTACACCTTC.

V usage is TRBV5-1 and J usage is TRBJ2-1; 7 bases fit TRBD1. Germline-derived CDR1 and CDR2 are SGHRS and YFSETQ. The J segment lost 2 bases and the V segment lost 0 bases, leaving 2 bases of the junction unmatched. The CDR3 extends over 15 amino acids. The CDR3 loop is CASSLVGQTYNEQFF. DNA of the CDR3: TGCGCCAGCAGCTTGGTGGGACAGACCTACAATGAGCAGTTCTTC.

V gene TRBV20-1 combines with J gene TRBJ1-2; tentative D call: TRBD1 (6 bases). CDR1 DFQATT and CDR2 SNEGSKA come from the germline V gene (reference sequence). With 6 bases removed from V and 4 bases from J, the gap between germline ends came to 12 bases. CDR3 length equals 12 residues. This chain's CDR3 is CSAGARIYGYTF. DNA of the CDR3: TGCAGTGCGGGGGCGCGGATCTATGGCTACACCTTC.

The chain combines TRBV15 with TRBJ2-3; D gene uncertain. CDR1 is LNHNV and CDR2 is YYDKDF in the germline V gene (reference sequence). This CDR3 comprises 14 residues. V lost 9 bases to trimming and J lost 6 bases, with 19 bases between them. CDR3 nucleotide sequence: TGTGCCACGGCTTCGGATGGTTCGTCCGATACGCAGTATTTT. It yields the protein CATASDGSSDTQYF.

The table lists this clonotype with many counts. The rearrangement links TRBV7-9 to TRBJ2-3, with a weak D call TRBD2 (6 bases). Looked up from germline, CDR1 is SEHNR and CDR2 is FQNEAQ (reference sequence). The CDR3 loop spans 15 amino acids. The germline V and J ends were trimmed by 5 bases and 5 bases, with 17 bases remaining between them. The DNA for the CDR3 is TGTGCCAGCAGCGCCCGGGGGAAACGGCAAGATACGCAGTATTTT. Protein product: CASSARGKRQDTQYF.

This clonotype was recorded a few times. The chain couples TRBV5-4 to TRBJ2-5, with unresolved D. In germline, CDR1 is SGHNT, CDR2 YYREEE (reference sequence). V was shortened by 0 bases and J by 5 bases, with 14 bases between the two germline ends. There are 15 residues in the CDR3. The CDR3 DNA reads TGTGCCAGCAGCTTGGTATCCGGGTCGATGGAGACCCAGTACTTC. Residues: CASSLVSGSMETQYF.

The CDR3: CASSYPLPGPPSEKLFF. As DNA, the CDR3 is TGTGCCAGCAGTTACCCCTTACCGGGCCCTCCTAGTGAAAAACTGTTTTTT. The chain recombines TRBV6-5 with TRBJ1-4; D gene unclear. V lost 2 bases, J lost 7 bases, and 20 bases lay in between. The CDR3 sequence is 17 residues long. In germline, CDR1 is MNHEY, CDR2 SVGAGI.